The next 18 T cell receptor beta chains were all read from a single sample in a study of T cell responses to AZD1222 COVID-19 vaccine. The method was immunoSEQ multiplex PCR; TCRdb's version includes in-frame clones alone and lacks a portion of them. Of 100,000 to 150,000 clones listed, roughly 92% are singletons. The specimen was peripheral blood, collected 28 days after the second AZD1222 dose. Every receptor here comes from an adult who received the AZD1222 COVID-19 vaccine.

The genes are TRBV3-1 (or the pseudogene TRBV3-2) and TRBJ2-7, with 9 bases that match TRBD2. The germline V gene encodes CDR1 LGHDT and CDR2 YNNKEL (reference sequence). This CDR3 is built from 16 residues. V shed 4 bases, J shed 8 bases, and the junction held 15 bases outside the gene matches. CDR3 in amino acids: CASSPRPLAGTTQQYF. CDR3 nucleotides: TGTGCCAGCAGCCCGCGGCCCCTAGCGGGGACTACGCAGCAGTACTTC.

The chain uses TRBV14 and TRBJ1-1, with unresolved D. V was trimmed by 3 bases and J by 3 bases, leaving 5 bases between them. The CDR3 sequence is 12 residues long. Germline V gives CDR1 SGHDN, CDR2 FVKESK. CDR3 residues: CASSQIYTEAFF. The CDR3, as DNA: TGTGCCAGCAGCCAGATTTACACTGAAGCTTTCTTT.

The chain links TRBV19 to TRBJ1-1; D is perhaps TRBD1 (5 bases). This CDR3 contains 14 residues. Trimming removed 9 bases from V and 3 bases from J, with 17 bases in between. The germline gives CDR1 LNHDA, CDR2 SQIVND (reference sequence). The DNA of the CDR3 is TGTGCCAGACTCCGGGGAGGGGTCGACACTGAAGCTTTCTTT. This encodes CARLRGGVDTEAFF.

The rearrangement links TRBV21-1 to TRBJ1-5; TRBD1 was called by the table and not checked on the DNA. TRBV21-1 corresponds to a pseudogene. The CDR3 totals 14 residues. The CDR3 coding sequence is TGTGCCAGCAGCAAAGACAGCCGCAATCAGCCCCAGCATTTT. Its translation: CASSKDSRNQPQHF.

The rearrangement uses TRBV5-8 and TRBJ2-1, with 9 nucleotides matching TRBD2. The CDR3 sequence is 14 residues long. Trimming cost V 3 bases and J 15 bases; bases outside gene matches: 13. Germline CDR1 SGHTS, CDR2 YDEGEE. CDR3 in amino acids: CASSSGLAGGKRFF. The CDR3 DNA follows: TGTGCCAGCAGCTCGGGACTAGCTGGAGGGAAACGGTTCTTC. The entire variable domain, with the rest obtained from reference TRBV5-8 and TRBJ2-1, is as follows: EAGVTQSPTHLIKTRGQQATLRCSPISGHTSVYWYQQALGLGLQFLLWYDEGEERNRGNFPPRFSGRQFPNYSSELNVNALELEDSALYLCASSSGLAGGKRFFGPGTRLTVL.

The V and J genes are TRBV3-1 (or the pseudogene TRBV3-2) and TRBJ1-3; D is uncertain. Trimming removed 1 base at V and 4 bases at J, with 8 bases between. The germline V gene encodes CDR1 LGHDT and CDR2 YNNKEL (reference sequence). This CDR3 spans 14 amino acids. The CDR3 nucleotides are TGTGCCAGCAGCCAAGGCTGGTCAGGAAACACCATATATTTT. This translates into CASSQGWSGNTIYF.

This chain joins TRBV9 and TRBJ2-2; D unresolved. The CDR3 is 13 amino acids. V lost 2 bases, J lost 2 bases, and 4 bases lay in between. The germline CDR1 and CDR2 sequences are SGDLS and YYNGEE. CDR3 region: CASSVPNTGELFF. The CDR3, as DNA: TGTGCCAGCAGCGTTCCTAACACCGGGGAGCTGTTTTTT.

The J gene is TRBJ1-3, the V gene TRBV4-1, with no clear D. Germline CDR1 MGHRA, CDR2 YSYEKL. The CDR3 is 15 residues long. V gave up 0 bases and J gave up 2 bases, with 8 bases separating them. CDR3 residues: CASSQDPDPGNTIYF. CDR3 bases: TGCGCCAGCAGCCAAGATCCGGACCCTGGAAACACCATATATTTT.

For the CDR3, the DNA is TGTGCCACCAGTGATCCGGGGACAGCCAGCACAGATACGCAGTATTTT. This gives the protein CATSDPGTASTDTQYF. V and J are TRBV24-1 and TRBJ2-3; TRBD1 agrees at 7 bases. The CDR3 covers 16 residues. Germline V lookup: CDR1 KGHDR, CDR2 SFDVKD. The ends lost 3 bases at V and 0 bases at J; junction bases unmatched: 5.

The chain uses TRBV6-5 and TRBJ1-1, with 7 bases fitting TRBD1. The V gene end was trimmed by 3 bases and the J gene end by 9 bases; junction bases not matched to a gene: 10. CDR1 and CDR2 from the germline V gene are MNHEY and SVGAGI. The CDR3 is 14 amino acids. The CDR3 region is CASSYGQGGMQAFF. The CDR3, as DNA: TGTGCCAGCAGTTATGGGCAGGGGGGAATGCAAGCTTTCTTT.

CDR3 residues: CSVEGWAAPAFF. The CDR3 DNA is TGCAGCGTTGAGGGTTGGGCCGCTCCAGCTTTCTTT. V usage is TRBV29-1 and J usage is TRBJ1-1; no firm D call. Trimming stripped 3 bases from V and 10 bases from J, with 15 bases between. The CDR3 spans 12 residues. CDR1 is SQVTM and CDR2 is ANQGSEA in the germline V gene.

V gene TRBV5-1 combines with J gene TRBJ2-2, with TRBD1 matching over 7 bases. J gave up 0 bases and V 7 bases, and 6 bases lay outside the gene matches. Germline-derived CDR1 and CDR2 are SGHRS and YFSETQ. The CDR3 contains 15 residues. In DNA form, the CDR3 reads TGCGCCAGCGAAACAGGGACAGCGAACACCGGGGAGCTGTTTTTT. Its protein is CASETGTANTGELFF.

The genes are TRBV5-1 and TRBJ2-7; D is tentatively TRBD1 or TRBD2 (5 bases each). V was clipped by 3 bases and J by 3 bases, with 10 bases between them. The CDR3 extends over 13 amino acids. Germline V gives CDR1 SGHRS, CDR2 YFSETQ. CDR3 protein: CASSYLRGYEQYF. CDR3 sequence (DNA): TGCGCCAGCAGCTACCTGAGGGGCTACGAGCAGTACTTC.

This clone has just a few counts. V gene TRBV21-1 combines with J gene TRBJ1-1. TRBV21-1 is reported as a pseudogene. CDR3 length: 16 residues. The CDR3 region is CASSPRGVYENTEAFF. DNA of the CDR3: TGTGCCAGCAGCCCAAGGGGGGTCTACGAGAACACTGAAGCTTTCTTT.

The V gene is TRBV7-9, the J gene TRBJ2-7; no definite D call. The CDR3 is 14 residues long. V lost 4 bases and J 1 base, leaving 11 bases between the germline ends. The germline V gene has CDR1 SEHNR and CDR2 FQNEAQ (reference sequence). CDR3: CASSSWADSYEQYF. The CDR3 nucleotides are TGTGCCAGCAGCTCCTGGGCGGATTCCTACGAGCAGTACTTC.

This sequence joins TRBV14 and TRBJ1-1; D might be TRBD1 (6 bases). Germline lookup yields CDR1 SGHDN and CDR2 FVKESK. The CDR3 sequence is 13 residues long. Trimming removed 4 bases at V and 10 bases at J, with 16 bases between. As DNA, the CDR3 is TGTGCCAGCAGCCTAACCCGACAGGCGCGAGCTTTCTTT. It is translated as CASSLTRQARAFF.

The gene calls are TRBV12-5 and TRBJ2-6; D is uncertain. Germline CDR1 and CDR2: LGHNT and FRNRAP. The germline V and J ends were trimmed by 4 bases and 2 bases, with 12 bases remaining between them. The CDR3 has 16 residues. CDR3 DNA sequence: TGTGCTAGTGGTTACGGGTCCTCTGCTGGGGCCAACGTCCTGACTTTC. This codes for CASGYGSSAGANVLTF. The full variable domain, completed using reference TRBV12-5 and TRBJ2-6, is DARVTQTPRHKVTEMGQEVTMRCQPILGHNTVFWYRQTMMQGLELLAYFRNRAPLDDSGMPKDRFSAEMPDATLATLKIQPSEPRDSAVYFCASGYGSSAGANVLTFGAGSRLTVL.

In this sample, this clone turned up once. The chain is built from TRBV6-6 and TRBJ1-2, with D maybe TRBD1 (5 bases). The CDR3 length is 13 residues. Germline V CDR1 and CDR2: MNHNY, SVGAGI (reference sequence). V lost 5 bases and J 6 bases, leaving 13 bases between the germline ends. The DNA of the CDR3 is TGTGCCAGCAGTCGGGGCGTGTTGGATGGCTACACCTTC. Protein product: CASSRGVLDGYTF.